This entry lists 5 T cell receptor beta chains sequenced from one sample in a study of blood T cell repertoires in COVID-19. Repertoires were generated with immunoSEQ multiplex PCR, while TCRdb's copy carries only in-frame clones and drops some. The sample records some 16,000 clones, 80% to 90% being singletons. The source material was peripheral blood. These receptors were taken from a man at least 80 years old with acute or convalescent COVID-19.

J is TRBJ1-2 and V is TRBV19, with TRBD1 matching 7 bases. The germline V gene has CDR1 LNHDA and CDR2 SQIVND (reference sequence). Trimming at V came to 6 bases and at J to 3 bases, leaving 1 base not matched to a gene. This CDR3 is built from 12 residues. The CDR3 nucleotides are TGTGCCAGTAGACAGGGGTACTATGGCTACACCTTC. Translating it yields CASRQGYYGYTF.

This chain connects TRBV10-1 to TRBJ2-1; 7 bases agree with TRBD1. Germline V gene data show CDR1 as WNHNN and CDR2 as SYGVQD (reference sequence). The CDR3 contains 13 residues. V was clipped by 5 bases and J by 4 bases; unmatched bases: 2. CDR3 sequence (DNA): TGCGCCAGCAGTCCGGGACAGTACAATGAGCAGTTCTTC. Protein product: CASSPGQYNEQFF.

This chain uses TRBV6-5 with TRBJ1-3; D may be TRBD1 (5 bases). The V gene lost 7 bases and the J gene lost 4 bases, with 8 bases spanning the gap. The CDR3 runs 12 residues. Germline lookup yields CDR1 MNHEY and CDR2 SVGAGI. The CDR3 DNA reads as TGTGCCAGCAAACAGGACGGAAACACCATATATTTT. The encoded protein is CASKQDGNTIYF.

This chain connects TRBV7-9 to TRBJ1-6, with a tentative D call TRBD1 (6 bases). Germline V gene data show CDR1 as SEHNR and CDR2 as FQNEAQ (reference sequence). V lost 6 bases, J lost 10 bases, and 13 bases lay in between. This CDR3 region has 13 residues. The CDR3 sequence is CASSQQGRSPLHF. As DNA, the CDR3 is TGTGCCAGCAGTCAACAGGGTCGGTCACCCCTCCACTTT. The entire variable domain, with the rest obtained from reference TRBV7-9 and TRBJ1-6, is as follows: DTGVSQNPRHKITKRGQNVTFRCDPISEHNRLYWYRQTLGQGPEFLTYFQNEAQLEKSRLLSDRFSAERPKGSFSTLEIQRTEQGDSAMYLCASSQQGRSPLHFGNGTRLTVT.

The J gene is TRBJ2-7, the V gene TRBV2; 10 nucleotides align to TRBD1. The trim removed 7 bases at V and 1 base at J, leaving 4 bases unmatched. The CDR3 length is 14 residues. The germline V gene has CDR1 SNHLY and CDR2 FYNNEI. The CDR3 region has the DNA TGTGCCAGCATAGGACAGGGGGTTTCCTACGAGCAGTACTTC. Protein product: CASIGQGVSYEQYF.